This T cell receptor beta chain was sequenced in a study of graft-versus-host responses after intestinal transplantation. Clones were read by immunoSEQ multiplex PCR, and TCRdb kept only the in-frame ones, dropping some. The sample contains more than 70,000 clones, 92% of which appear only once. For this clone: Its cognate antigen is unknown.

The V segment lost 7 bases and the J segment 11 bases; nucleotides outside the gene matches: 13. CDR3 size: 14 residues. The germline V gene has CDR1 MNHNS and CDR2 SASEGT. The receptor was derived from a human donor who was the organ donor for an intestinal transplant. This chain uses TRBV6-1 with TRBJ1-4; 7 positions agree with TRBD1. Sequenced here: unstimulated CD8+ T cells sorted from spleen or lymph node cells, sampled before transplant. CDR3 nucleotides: TGTGCCAGCATCGTAGGATCGGGGACAGCTAAACTGTTTTTT. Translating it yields CASIVGSGTAKLFF.